This T cell receptor (beta chain) was observed in a study of blood T cell repertoires in COVID-19. Study summary: The analysed material was cDNA or gDNA that came from T cells, B-cell-depleted T cells, or PBMCs.

J gave up 6 bases and V 1 base, and 12 bases lay outside the gene matches. The germline gives CDR1 SEHNR, CDR2 FQNEAQ (reference sequence). The CDR3 runs 17 residues. Methods used by the authors: Reference gene primers were amplified, and this amplification served to estimate nucleated cell counts. Here immunoSEQ multiplex PCR was the method, and the copy in TCRdb shows in-frame clones only, minus some. V, J and clone size are taken as reported in that table, and D and trimming were inferred from the DNA itself. Of over 65,000 clones listed, 75% to 90% were seen once; the top ten hold about 25%. The V and J genes are TRBV7-9 and TRBJ2-1, with 7 bases identical to TRBD2. The sample was peripheral blood. The receptor was isolated from a man in his fifties with active or convalescent COVID-19. The CDR3 DNA is TGTGCCAGCAGCTTAGTACATTCGGGCCTAGCGGCCAATGAGCAGTTCTTC. Translated: CASSLVHSGLAANEQFF.